This TCR beta chain emerged from a study of cytomegalovirus exposure and HLA in healthy donors. General study points: Later on, a genetic analysis was performed. It linked a missense variant in DCLRE1C with V- and J-gene trimming of TCR beta. A classifier reportedly called cytomegalovirus status with high sensitivity and specificity. It has been reported that TCR beta sequences accurately predicted the HLA-A and HLA-B alleles of most subjects.

Germline V gives CDR1 GTSNPN, CDR2 SVGIG (reference sequence). The CDR3 has 13 residues. V gave up 2 bases and J gave up 2 bases, with 8 bases separating them. Both 60 Vbeta primers and 13 Jbeta primers went into the PCR. Generated by immunoSEQ multiplex PCR, the TCRdb table keeps only in-frame clones and is missing some. The repertoire holds under 200,000 clones, with 79% as singletons. Regarding this clone: Antigen: not known.

This sequence originates from a woman between 40 and 50 years old in good health and CMV-seronegative. This chain uses TRBV30 with TRBJ2-3; D gene uncertain. The source material was PBMCs. CDR3 coding DNA: TGTGCCTGGAGTTATGGCTCCACAGATACGCAGTATTTT. Amino acids: CAWSYGSTDTQYF.